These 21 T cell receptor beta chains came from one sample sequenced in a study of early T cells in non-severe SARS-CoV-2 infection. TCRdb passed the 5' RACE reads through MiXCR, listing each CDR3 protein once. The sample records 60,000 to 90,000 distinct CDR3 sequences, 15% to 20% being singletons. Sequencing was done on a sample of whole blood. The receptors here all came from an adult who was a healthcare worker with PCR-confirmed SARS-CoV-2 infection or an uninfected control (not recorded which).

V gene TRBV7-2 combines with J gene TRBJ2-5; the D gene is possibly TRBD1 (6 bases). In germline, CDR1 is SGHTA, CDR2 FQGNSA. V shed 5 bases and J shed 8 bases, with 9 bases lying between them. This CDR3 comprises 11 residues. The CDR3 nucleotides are TGTGCCAGCAGCCGCAGGGGCACCCAGTACTTC. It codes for CASSRRGTQYF. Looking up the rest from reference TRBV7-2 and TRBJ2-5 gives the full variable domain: GAGVSQSPSNKVTEKGKDVELRCDPISGHTALYWYRQSLGQGLEFLIYFQGNSAPDKSGLPSDRFSAERTGGSVSTLTIQRTQQEDSAVYLCASSRRGTQYFGPGTRLLVL.

This CDR3 is CASSFQPGVGVDGYTF. The CDR3 DNA is TGTGCCAGCAGTTTTCAGCCGGGGGTAGGAGTGGATGGCTACACCTTC. The rearrangement uses TRBV27 and TRBJ1-2, with a possible D match to TRBD1 (5 bases). CDR1 is MNHEY and CDR2 is SMNVEV in the germline V gene (reference sequence). Trimming removed 3 bases from V and 6 bases from J, with 20 bases in between. The CDR3 length is 16 residues.

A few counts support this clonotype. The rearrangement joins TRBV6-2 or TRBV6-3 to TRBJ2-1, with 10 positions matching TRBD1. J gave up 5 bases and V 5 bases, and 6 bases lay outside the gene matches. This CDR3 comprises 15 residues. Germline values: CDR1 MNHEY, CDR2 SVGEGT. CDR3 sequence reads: CASSGDRGLDNEQFF. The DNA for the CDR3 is TGTGCCAGCAGTGGTGACAGGGGGCTGGACAATGAGCAGTTCTTC.

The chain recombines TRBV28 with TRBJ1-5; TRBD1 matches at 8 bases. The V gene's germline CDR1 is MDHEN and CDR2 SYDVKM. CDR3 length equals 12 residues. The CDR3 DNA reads TGTGTTGTGACAGGGGGCAATCAGCCCCAGCATTTT. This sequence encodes CVVTGGNQPQHF.

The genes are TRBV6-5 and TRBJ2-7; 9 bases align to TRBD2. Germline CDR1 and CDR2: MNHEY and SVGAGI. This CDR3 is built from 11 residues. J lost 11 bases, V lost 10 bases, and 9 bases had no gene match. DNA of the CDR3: TGTGCCACCAAGAGGCGGGAGGGGGAGTACTTC. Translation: CATKRREGEYF.

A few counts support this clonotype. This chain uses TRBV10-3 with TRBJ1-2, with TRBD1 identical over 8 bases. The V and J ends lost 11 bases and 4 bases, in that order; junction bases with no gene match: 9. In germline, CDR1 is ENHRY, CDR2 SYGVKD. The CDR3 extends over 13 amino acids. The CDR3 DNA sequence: TGTGCCGCGGACAGGGCCGGCCTCTATGGCTACACCTTC. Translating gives CAADRAGLYGYTF.

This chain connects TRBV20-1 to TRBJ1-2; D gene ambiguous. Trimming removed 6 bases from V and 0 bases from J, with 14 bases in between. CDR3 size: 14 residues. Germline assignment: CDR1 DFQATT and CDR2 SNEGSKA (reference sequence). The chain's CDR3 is CSAIPDNSNYGYTF. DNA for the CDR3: TGCAGTGCAATTCCAGATAATTCTAACTATGGCTACACCTTC.

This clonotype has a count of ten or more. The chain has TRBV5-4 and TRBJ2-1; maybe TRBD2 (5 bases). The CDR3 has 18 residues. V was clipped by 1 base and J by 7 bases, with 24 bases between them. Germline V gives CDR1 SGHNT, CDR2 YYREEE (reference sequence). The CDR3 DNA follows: TGTGCCAGCAGCTTGTTTGGTATAGCGCGAATCATGAGGAATGAGCAGTTCTTC. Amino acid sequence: CASSLFGIARIMRNEQFF.

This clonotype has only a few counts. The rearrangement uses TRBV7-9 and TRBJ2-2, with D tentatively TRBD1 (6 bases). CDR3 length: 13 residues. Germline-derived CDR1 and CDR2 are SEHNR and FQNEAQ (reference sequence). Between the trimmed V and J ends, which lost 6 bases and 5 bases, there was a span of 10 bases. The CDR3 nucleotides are TGTGCCAGCAGTCGACAGGTTACCGGGGAGCTGTTTTTT. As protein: CASSRQVTGELFF.

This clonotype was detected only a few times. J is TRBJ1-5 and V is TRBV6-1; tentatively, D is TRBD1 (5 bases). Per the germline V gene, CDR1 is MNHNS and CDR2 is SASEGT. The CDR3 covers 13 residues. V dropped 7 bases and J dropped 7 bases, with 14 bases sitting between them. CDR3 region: CASTGALGQPQHF. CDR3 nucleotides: TGTGCCAGCACCGGGGCCTTAGGACAGCCCCAGCATTTT.

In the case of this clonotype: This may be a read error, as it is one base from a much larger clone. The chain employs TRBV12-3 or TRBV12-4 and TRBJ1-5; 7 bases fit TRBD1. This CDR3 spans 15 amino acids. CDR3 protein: CASSSRQGIWKPQLF. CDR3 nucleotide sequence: TGTGCCAGCAGTTCGAGACAGGGTATTTGGAAGCCCCAGCTTTTT.

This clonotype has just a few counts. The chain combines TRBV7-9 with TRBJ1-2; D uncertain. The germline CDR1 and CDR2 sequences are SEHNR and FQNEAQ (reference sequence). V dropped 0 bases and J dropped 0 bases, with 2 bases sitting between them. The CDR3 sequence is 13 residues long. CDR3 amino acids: CASSLAANYGYTF. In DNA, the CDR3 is TGTGCCAGCAGCTTAGCAGCTAACTATGGCTACACCTTC.

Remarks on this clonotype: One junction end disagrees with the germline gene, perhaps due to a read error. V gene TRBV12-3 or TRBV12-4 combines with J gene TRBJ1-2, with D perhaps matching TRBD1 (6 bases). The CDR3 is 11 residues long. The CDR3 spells CASRGKGGPRF. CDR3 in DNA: TGTGCCAGCAGGGGGAAGGGGGGCCCACGATTC.

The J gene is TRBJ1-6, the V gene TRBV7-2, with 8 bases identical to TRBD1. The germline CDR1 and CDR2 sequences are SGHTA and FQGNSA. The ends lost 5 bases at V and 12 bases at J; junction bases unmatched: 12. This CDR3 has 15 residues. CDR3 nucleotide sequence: TGTGCCAGCAGCCCAGGGACAGGTCCAGAAATACCCCTCCACTTT. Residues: CASSPGTGPEIPLHF.

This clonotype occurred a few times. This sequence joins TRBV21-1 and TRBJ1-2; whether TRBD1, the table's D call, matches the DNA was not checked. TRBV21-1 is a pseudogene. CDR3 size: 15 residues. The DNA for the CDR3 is TGTGCCAGCAGCAAAGACCTTGGCAGGGGCTATGGCTACACCTTC. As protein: CASSKDLGRGYGYTF.

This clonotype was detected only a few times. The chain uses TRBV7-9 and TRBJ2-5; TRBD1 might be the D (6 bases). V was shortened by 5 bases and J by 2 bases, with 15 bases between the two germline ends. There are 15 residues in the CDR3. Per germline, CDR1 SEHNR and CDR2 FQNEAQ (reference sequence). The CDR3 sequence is CASSLPRGGQETQYF. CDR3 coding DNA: TGTGCCAGCAGCCTCCCGAGAGGGGGACAAGAGACCCAGTACTTC. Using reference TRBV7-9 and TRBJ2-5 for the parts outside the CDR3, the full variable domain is DTGVSQNPRHKITKRGQNVTFRCDPISEHNRLYWYRQTLGQGPEFLTYFQNEAQLEKSRLLSDRFSAERPKGSFSTLEIQRTEQGDSAMYLCASSLPRGGQETQYFGPGTRLLVL.

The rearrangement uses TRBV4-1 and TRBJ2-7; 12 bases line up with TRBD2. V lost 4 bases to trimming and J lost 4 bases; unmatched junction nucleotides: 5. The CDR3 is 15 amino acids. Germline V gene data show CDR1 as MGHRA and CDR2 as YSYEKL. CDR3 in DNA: TGCGCCAGCAGCCGAGGACTAGCGGGGAATTACGAGCAGTACTTC. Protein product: CASSRGLAGNYEQYF.

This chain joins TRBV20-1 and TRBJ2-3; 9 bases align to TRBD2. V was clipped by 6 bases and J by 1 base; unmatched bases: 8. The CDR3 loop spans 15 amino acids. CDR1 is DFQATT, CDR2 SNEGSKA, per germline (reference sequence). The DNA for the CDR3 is TGCAGTGCCACCCGCGGGGGGGCCCGCACAGATACGCAGTATTTT. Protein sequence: CSATRGGARTDTQYF.

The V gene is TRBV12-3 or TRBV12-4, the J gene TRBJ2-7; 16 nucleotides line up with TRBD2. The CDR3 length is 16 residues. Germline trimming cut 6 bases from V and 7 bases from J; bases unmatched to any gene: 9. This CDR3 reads CASSYAGTSGGGEQYF. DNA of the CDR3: TGTGCCAGCAGCTACGCCGGGACTAGCGGGGGGGGAGAGCAGTACTTC.

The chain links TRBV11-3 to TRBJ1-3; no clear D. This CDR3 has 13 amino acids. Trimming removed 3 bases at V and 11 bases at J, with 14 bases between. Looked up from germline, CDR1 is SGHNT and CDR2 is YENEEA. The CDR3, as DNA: TGTGCCAGCAGCTTCAGCGCACCGGACGCCATATATTTT. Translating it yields CASSFSAPDAIYF. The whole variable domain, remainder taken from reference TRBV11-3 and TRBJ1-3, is EAGVVQSPRYKIIEKKQPVAFWCNPISGHNTLYWYLQNLGQGPELLIRYENEEAVDDSQLPKDRFSAERLKGVDSTLKIQPAELGDSAVYLCASSFSAPDAIYFGEGSWLTVV.

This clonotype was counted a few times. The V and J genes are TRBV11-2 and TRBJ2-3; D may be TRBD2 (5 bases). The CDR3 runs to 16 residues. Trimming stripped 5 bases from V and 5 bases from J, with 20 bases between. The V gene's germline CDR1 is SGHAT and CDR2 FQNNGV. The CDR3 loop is CASSQHPARELDTQYF. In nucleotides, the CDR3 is TGTGCCAGCAGCCAACATCCGGCCCGGGAACTAGATACGCAGTATTTT.